A single sample is the source of the 18 T cell receptor beta chains below, sequenced in a study of identical twins (dated by TCRdb to 2016 to 2017). Libraries came from 5' RACE. For sequencing, an Illumina HiSeq 2000 was employed. TCRdb trimmed the raw reads at Q25, called clones with MiXCR and kept productive beta chains. Identical CDR3 proteins give one entry, which carries the most common genes and DNA. The sample yields approximately 500,000 distinct CDR3 sequences; 12% to 15% were counted once. Roughly 0.46% of the sample comes from the top ten. The same sample was also used in a study of yellow fever vaccine responses in identical twins.

Material: CD4+ T cells sorted from blood. These receptors were collected from a woman aged 18 to 35 in good health.

This clonotype was observed a few times. The chain joins TRBV20-1 to TRBJ1-1, with D hard to call. Germline V gene data show CDR1 as DFQATT and CDR2 as SNEGSKA (reference sequence). V lost 1 base, J lost 8 bases, and 11 bases lay in between. This CDR3 is 12 amino acids long. The CDR3 DNA is TGCAGTGCTAGAGTCCCGGGCGGGGAAGCTTTCTTT. Translation: CSARVPGGEAFF.

This clonotype turned up a few times. The J gene is TRBJ2-1, the V gene TRBV24-1, with D tentatively TRBD1 (5 bases). Trimming shortened V by 0 bases and J by 7 bases, and 27 bases separated the two germline ends. Germline V gene sequence: CDR1 KGHDR, CDR2 SFDVKD. The CDR3 length is 20 residues. The CDR3 sequence is CATSDLASPTVGHRVNEQFF. The DNA of the CDR3 is TGTGCCACCAGTGATTTGGCATCACCCACAGTGGGGCACCGGGTTAATGAGCAGTTCTTC.

The chain couples TRBV10-2 to TRBJ2-1, with a possible D match to TRBD1 (5 bases). This CDR3 has 13 amino acids. V gave up 4 bases and J gave up 9 bases, with 13 bases separating them. CDR1 and CDR2 (germline): WSHSY, SAAADI. The CDR3 DNA reads as TGCGCCAGCAGTGGGGTAGGGGCGCTTGAGCAGTTCTTC. It encodes CASSGVGALEQFF.

This clonotype has a handful of counts. This chain connects TRBV6-5 to TRBJ1-4; D unresolved. Germline CDR1 MNHEY, CDR2 SVGAGI. This CDR3 is built from 14 residues. V was shortened by 2 bases and J by 6 bases, with 10 bases between the two germline ends. The CDR3 loop is CASSYGQLDEKLFF. CDR3 bases: TGTGCCAGCAGTTACGGTCAGTTGGATGAAAAACTGTTTTTT.

The chain joins TRBV7-9 to TRBJ2-7; 9 nucleotides line up with TRBD2. The germline gives CDR1 SEHNR, CDR2 FQNEAQ (reference sequence). The CDR3 runs to 15 residues. Trimming cost V 5 bases and J 2 bases; bases outside gene matches: 7. CDR3 region: CASSAVLAGTYEQYF. DNA for the CDR3: TGTGCCAGCAGCGCAGTCCTAGCGGGAACCTACGAGCAGTACTTC.

This chain connects TRBV4-2 to TRBJ2-7; maybe TRBD1 (6 bases). The V end lost 1 base, the J end lost 1 base, and 8 bases lay between the germline ends. The germline gives CDR1 LGHNA, CDR2 YNFKEQ. CDR3 length: 14 amino acids. The CDR3 region has the DNA TGTGCCAGCAGCCAAGCACAGGGTTCCTACGAGCAGTACTTC. It encodes CASSQAQGSYEQYF.

The J gene is TRBJ1-2, the V gene TRBV11-2, with 7 bases that match TRBD1. The CDR3 is 14 residues long. Germline CDR1 and CDR2: SGHAT and FQNNGV. V lost 6 bases to trimming and J lost 8 bases; unmatched junction nucleotides: 12. This CDR3 is CASRFAGQHVGYTF. CDR3 DNA sequence: TGTGCCAGCAGGTTTGCGGGACAGCATGTCGGCTACACCTTC.

The rearrangement links TRBV20-1 to TRBJ2-5; no clear D. With 3 bases removed from V and 0 bases from J, the gap between germline ends came to 14 bases. This CDR3 spans 15 amino acids. Looked up from germline, CDR1 is DFQATT and CDR2 is SNEGSKA (reference sequence). The CDR3 protein is CSARGSFSYQETQYF. The CDR3 DNA reads as TGCAGTGCTAGGGGGTCTTTCTCGTACCAAGAGACCCAGTACTTC.

Ten or more counts support this clonotype. J is TRBJ1-3 and V is TRBV4-1; possibly TRBD1 for D (5 bases). The ends were cut back, 8 bases at V and 8 bases at J, with 22 bases in the middle. Germline-derived CDR1 and CDR2 are MGHRA and YSYEKL. The CDR3 extends over 15 amino acids. The CDR3: CASQQGGGLRDTIYF. In DNA form, the CDR3 reads TGCGCCAGCCAGCAGGGAGGAGGCCTGAGGGACACCATATATTTT.

This clonotype was counted only a few times. This rearrangement joins TRBV2 to TRBJ2-2; D unresolved. The V gene lost 4 bases and the J gene lost 0 bases, with 12 bases spanning the gap. The CDR3 totals 16 residues. Looked up from germline, CDR1 is SNHLY and CDR2 is FYNNEI. CDR3 nucleotide sequence: TGTGCCAGCAGTGGTTTGGGCGGCGCGAACACCGGGGAGCTGTTTTTT. This sequence encodes CASSGLGGANTGELFF.

This chain uses TRBV12-3 or TRBV12-4 with TRBJ1-6; perhaps TRBD1 as D (6 bases). The V gene lost 1 base and the J gene lost 8 bases, with 6 bases spanning the gap. CDR3 size: 13 residues. In nucleotides, the CDR3 is TGTGCCAGCAGTTTAGAGGGGGATTCACCCCTCCACTTT. Its translation is CASSLEGDSPLHF.

The J gene is TRBJ1-1, the V gene TRBV4-2, with TRBD1 as a possible D gene (5 bases). CDR1 is LGHNA and CDR2 is YNFKEQ in the germline V gene. Trimming removed 0 bases from V and 3 bases from J, with 11 bases in between. The CDR3 spans 15 residues. The CDR3 DNA sequence: TGTGCCAGCAGCCAAGACAGGGCCACTTACACTGAAGCTTTCTTT. Translated: CASSQDRATYTEAFF.

The V call is TRBV20-1, the J call TRBJ2-3; the D gene is possibly TRBD1 (6 bases). CDR3 length: 12 residues. Germline V gene data show CDR1 as DFQATT and CDR2 as SNEGSKA (reference sequence). The V end was cut by 7 bases, the J end by 1 base, with 9 bases between. The CDR3 sequence is CSVRTGTDTQYF. In DNA, the CDR3 is TGCAGTGTAAGGACAGGCACAGATACGCAGTATTTT.

Notes on this clonotype: One end of the junction fails to match germline, which may point to a read error. This rearrangement joins TRBV4-1 to TRBJ2-5; 11 nucleotides align to TRBD2. The CDR3 runs to 20 residues. Germline CDR1 MGHRA, CDR2 YSYEKL. In DNA, the CDR3 is TGCGCCGGCAGCCAAGATTCCCCCCTAGCGGGAGGACCCATCCAAGAGACCCAGTACTTC. It is translated as CAGSQDSPLAGGPIQETQYF.

The chain carries TRBV10-3 and TRBJ2-1; 10 bases line up with TRBD2. The germline V gene encodes CDR1 ENHRY and CDR2 SYGVKD. This CDR3 comprises 15 residues. The V gene end was trimmed by 1 base and the J gene end by 9 bases; junction bases not matched to a gene: 6. Here the CDR3 DNA reads TGTGCCATCAGTGAGTATTTTGGACTAGCGGTTGAGCAGTTCTTC. Protein product: CAISEYFGLAVEQFF.

This clonotype was seen only a few times. This chain joins TRBV29-1 and TRBJ1-1; tentatively, D is TRBD1 (5 bases). Trimming removed 4 bases at V and 1 base at J, with 16 bases between. The CDR3 runs to 15 residues. Germline V lookup: CDR1 SQVTM, CDR2 ANQGSEA. The CDR3 sequence is CSVVGGGLPNTEAFF. The CDR3 bases are TGCAGCGTTGTAGGTGGGGGACTGCCGAACACTGAAGCTTTCTTT.

This clonotype was counted a few times. CDR3 loop: CASSPKQGLAGTDTQYF. In nucleotides, the CDR3 is TGTGCCAGCAGTCCAAAACAGGGACTAGCGGGCACAGATACGCAGTATTTT. V is TRBV28 and J is TRBJ2-3, with TRBD2 matching 11 bases. V trimming: 5 bases; J trimming: 1 base; junction bases outside the gene matches: 8. Germline V CDR1 and CDR2: MDHEN, SYDVKM. The CDR3 has 17 residues.

This rearrangement joins TRBV6-2 or TRBV6-3 to TRBJ2-7; 10 bases map to TRBD1. With V trimmed by 5 bases and J by 4 bases, 8 bases remained unmatched. The CDR3 consists of 15 residues. Germline V CDR1 and CDR2: MNHEY, SVGEGT. This chain's CDR3 is CASSRQGARGYEQYV. The CDR3 DNA follows: TGTGCCAGCAGTCGACAGGGGGCGAGGGGATACGAGCAGTACGTC.